The 13 T cell receptor beta chains below come from one sample, sequenced in a study of blood T cell repertoires in COVID-19. Method: immunoSEQ multiplex PCR; TCRdb's copy keeps in-frame clones and lacks some. The table records fewer than 85,000 clones, roughly 89% of them present only once. Specimen: peripheral blood. The receptors shown here come from a man in his fifties or sixties with acute or convalescent COVID-19.

The chain links TRBV6-6 to TRBJ1-2, with 10 bases matching TRBD1. The germline CDR1 and CDR2 sequences are MNHNY and SVGAGI (reference sequence). Unmatched junction bases numbered 9, after V lost 4 bases and J lost 4 bases. The CDR3 loop spans 16 amino acids. CDR3 nucleotide sequence: TGTGCCAGCAGTTCCATGACAGGGGGCGGAGTCTATGGCTACACCTTC. It yields the protein CASSSMTGGGVYGYTF.

This clone was observed a single time. The rearrangement links TRBV30 to TRBJ1-1; 7 bases match TRBD1. The CDR3 has 11 residues. The junction had 4 bases not matched to a gene; V was cut back by 4 bases and J by 8 bases. Per germline, CDR1 GTSNPN and CDR2 SVGIG (reference sequence). The CDR3 region is CAWIRDSEAFF. The CDR3 DNA follows: TGTGCCTGGATTAGGGACAGCGAAGCTTTCTTT.

The rearrangement uses TRBV3-1 (or the pseudogene TRBV3-2) and TRBJ1-2; the match to TRBD1 covers 9 bases. Germline V gene data show CDR1 as LGHDT and CDR2 as YNNKEL (reference sequence). The V segment lost 0 bases and the J segment 5 bases; nucleotides outside the gene matches: 13. The CDR3 covers 18 residues. CDR3 in DNA: TGTGCCAGCAGCCAAGAAATAGTAGGCGGGACAGGGTGGTATGGCTACACCTTC. It encodes CASSQEIVGGTGWYGYTF.

The V call is TRBV3-1 (or the pseudogene TRBV3-2), the J call TRBJ1-2; perhaps TRBD1 as D (5 bases). The V end lost 1 base, the J end lost 4 bases, and 22 bases lay between the germline ends. Germline V lookup: CDR1 LGHDT, CDR2 YNNKEL (reference sequence). This CDR3 is 18 amino acids long. CDR3 bases: TGTGCCAGCAGCCAAGGGCCAGGGCGGCTAGTAGGGGCCTATGGCTACACCTTC. Protein: CASSQGPGRLVGAYGYTF.

The gene calls are TRBV5-4 and TRBJ1-1, with 7 bases aligning to TRBD1. Germline V lookup: CDR1 SGHNT, CDR2 YYREEE (reference sequence). With 5 bases clipped from V and 7 bases from J, the junction kept 8 bases outside the gene matches. The CDR3 is 13 residues long. CDR3 nucleotide sequence: TGTGCCAGCAGGATGCAGGGGGTGGGTGAAGCTTTCTTT. This sequence encodes CASRMQGVGEAFF.

The CDR3 DNA follows: TGCGCCAGCAGCTTGGCGGGACACAACTACGAGCAGTACTTC. It yields the protein CASSLAGHNYEQYF. The chain uses TRBV5-1 and TRBJ2-7; a possible D gene is TRBD1 (6 bases). Trimming left V 0 bases short and J 3 bases short, with 10 bases between. The CDR3 is 14 residues long. Germline V CDR1 and CDR2: SGHRS, YFSETQ.

The J gene is TRBJ1-5, the V gene TRBV30; D gene uncertain. The V gene lost 0 bases and the J gene lost 4 bases, with 10 bases spanning the gap. The V gene's germline CDR1 is GTSNPN and CDR2 SVGIG (reference sequence). CDR3 length: 14 residues. CDR3 nucleotides: TGTGCCTGGAGTGTTTCAACGAGAAATCAGCCCCAGCATTTT. Translation: CAWSVSTRNQPQHF. The full variable domain, in which reference TRBV30 and TRBJ1-5 provide the parts outside the CDR3, is SQTIHQWPATLVQPVGSPLSLECTVEGTSNPNLYWYRQAAGRGLQLLFYSVGIGQISSEVPQNLSASRPQDRQFILSSKKLLLSDSGFYLCAWSVSTRNQPQHFGDGTRLSIL.

The chain recombines TRBV7-2 with TRBJ1-6; TRBD1 agrees at 9 bases. V shed 1 base, J shed 7 bases, and the junction held 5 bases outside the gene matches. Germline V gene lookup returns CDR1 SGHTA and CDR2 FQGNSA. The CDR3 length is 16 residues. Here the CDR3 DNA reads TGTGCCAGCAGCTTAGACCAAGGGACAGGGAATTCACCCCTCCACTTT. As protein: CASSLDQGTGNSPLHF.

V usage is TRBV29-1 and J usage is TRBJ1-1; D perhaps matches TRBD1 (6 bases). The germline V and J ends were trimmed by 5 bases and 5 bases, with 15 bases remaining between them. CDR3 length: 13 residues. CDR1 and CDR2 (germline): SQVTM, ANQGSEA. DNA of the CDR3: TGCAGCGTTTATAAACAGGGTCGGACTGAAGCTTTCTTT. Translation gives CSVYKQGRTEAFF.

The chain links TRBV30 to TRBJ1-1, with D maybe TRBD1 (6 bases). V lost 0 bases to trimming and J lost 7 bases, with 24 bases between them. Germline V gene lookup returns CDR1 GTSNPN and CDR2 SVGIG (reference sequence). The CDR3 has 17 amino acids. The CDR3 protein is CAWSVLGRGLLANEAFF. The CDR3 DNA reads TGTGCCTGGAGTGTCTTGGGCAGGGGATTACTCGCTAATGAAGCTTTCTTT. The full variable domain, rest sourced from reference TRBV30 and TRBJ1-1, is SQTIHQWPATLVQPVGSPLSLECTVEGTSNPNLYWYRQAAGRGLQLLFYSVGIGQISSEVPQNLSASRPQDRQFILSSKKLLLSDSGFYLCAWSVLGRGLLANEAFFGQGTRLTVV.

V and J are TRBV4-1 and TRBJ2-5; a possible D gene is TRBD2 (6 bases). Germline-derived CDR1 and CDR2 are MGHRA and YSYEKL. The CDR3 totals 13 residues. V was cut by 3 bases and J by 10 bases, with 15 bases left in between. CDR3 coding DNA: TGCGCCAGCAGCCATTCCGGGGGAGTGGTCCAGTACTTC. Translating gives CASSHSGGVVQYF.

The rearrangement joins TRBV27 to TRBJ1-2; perhaps TRBD1 as D (6 bases). The CDR3 spans 19 residues. Trimming shortened V by 3 bases and J by 2 bases, and 25 bases separated the two germline ends. Germline CDR1 and CDR2: MNHEY and SMNVEV (reference sequence). For the CDR3, the DNA is TGTGCCAGCAGTTTTGGGGCCAGGGGCGCAAGGGACGGCAACTATGGCTACACCTTC. It yields the protein CASSFGARGARDGNYGYTF.

The chain has TRBV12-3 or TRBV12-4 and TRBJ2-1; D might be TRBD2 (6 bases). V lost 6 bases and J 9 bases, leaving 9 bases between the germline ends. CDR3 length: 11 amino acids. This chain's CDR3 is CASRQTSEQFF. In nucleotides, the CDR3 is TGTGCCAGCAGGCAGACTAGTGAGCAGTTCTTC.